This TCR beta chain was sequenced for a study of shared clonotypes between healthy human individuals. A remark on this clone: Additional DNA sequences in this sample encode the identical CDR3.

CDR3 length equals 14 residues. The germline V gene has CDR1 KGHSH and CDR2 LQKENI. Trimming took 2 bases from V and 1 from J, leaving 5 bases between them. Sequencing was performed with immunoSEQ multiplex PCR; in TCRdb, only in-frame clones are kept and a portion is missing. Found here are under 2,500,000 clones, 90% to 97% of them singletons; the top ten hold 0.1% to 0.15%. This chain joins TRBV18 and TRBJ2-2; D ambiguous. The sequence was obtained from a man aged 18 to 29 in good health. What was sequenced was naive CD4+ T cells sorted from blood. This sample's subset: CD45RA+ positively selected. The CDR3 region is CASSPGRNTGELFF. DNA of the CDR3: TGTGCCAGCTCACCAGGCAGGAACACCGGGGAGCTGTTTTTT.